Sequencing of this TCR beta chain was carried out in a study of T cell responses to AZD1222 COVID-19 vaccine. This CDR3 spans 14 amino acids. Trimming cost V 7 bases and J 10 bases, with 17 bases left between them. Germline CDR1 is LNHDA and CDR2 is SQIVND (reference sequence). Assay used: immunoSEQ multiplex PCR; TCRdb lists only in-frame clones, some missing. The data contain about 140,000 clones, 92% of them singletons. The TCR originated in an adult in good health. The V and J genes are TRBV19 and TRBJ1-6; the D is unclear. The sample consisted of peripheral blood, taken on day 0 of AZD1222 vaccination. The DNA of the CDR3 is TGTGCCAGTAATCCCGTTGGGGATCTCTCACCCCTCCACTTT. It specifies CASNPVGDLSPLHF.